A selection of T cell receptor beta chains follows, all from one sample in a study of cytomegalovirus exposure and HLA in healthy donors. The table came from immunoSEQ multiplex PCR; TCRdb's copy has only in-frame clones and leaves some out. The sample consists of 200,000 to 250,000 clones, approximately 81% of them appearing once. Material: PBMCs. The receptors shown here come from a woman aged 55 to 70 in good health and CMV-seropositive. CDR3s include the opening cysteine and the closing phenylalanine or tryptophan. D genes are given only for firm matches. Clone sizes are given selectively: once, few, many, or a class where the clone is expanded.

TGTGCCAGCAGCTCCACACAGTCCTATTACAATGAGCAGTTCTTC	CASSSTQSYYNEQFF	TRBJ2-1	NA	once	TRBV7-9
TGTGCCAGCAGCTTAGGACAGGGGAACACTGAAGCTTTCTTT	CASSLGQGNTEAFF	TRBJ1-1	TRBD1	NA	TRBV11-3
TGTGCCAGCAGCGTAGCTCCTAGCAGCCCGAATGAGCAGTTCTTC	CASSVAPSSPNEQFF	TRBJ2-1	NA	few	TRBV9
TGTGCCAGCCGGACAGGGGGTCACTACGAGCAGTACTTC	CASRTGGHYEQYF	TRBJ2-7	TRBD1	NA	TRBV28
TGCAGCGCGACAGGGAGCTCCTACAATGAGCAGTTCTTC	CSATGSSYNEQFF	TRBJ2-1	TRBD1	NA	TRBV29-1
TGTGCCAGCAGCTTAGATCTCCAAGCCTATGGCTACACCTTC	CASSLDLQAYGYTF	TRBJ1-2	NA	NA	TRBV11-2
TGCGCCAGCAGCTTGGATCTAGCGGGGGAGCAGTACTTC	CASSLDLAGEQYF	TRBJ2-7	TRBD2	NA	TRBV5-1
TGTGCCAGCAGCTTGATCTTAGATACGCAGTATTTT	CASSLILDTQYF	TRBJ2-3	NA	NA	TRBV5-5
TGTGCCAGTAGTATTAGGGGACAGGGGGATGAAGCTTTCTTT	CASSIRGQGDEAFF	TRBJ1-1	TRBD1	NA	TRBV19
TGTGCTAGTGCCCCGGAGGGACAGTCCCGGGCGCAGTACTTC	CASAPEGQSRAQYF	TRBJ2-7	NA	NA	TRBV12-5
TGTGCCAGCAGCTTAGCGCGCCAGGGAGGATACGAGCAGTACTTC	CASSLARQGGYEQYF	TRBJ2-7	NA	NA	TRBV7-2
TGTGCCAGTAGTATCCCGGGACAGGGGACAACTGAAGCTTTCTTT	CASSIPGQGTTEAFF	TRBJ1-1	TRBD1	NA	TRBV19
TGCAGCTCAGCGGCGGGAGCAGCACCGGAGACCCAGTACTTC	CSSAAGAAPETQYF	TRBJ2-5	TRBD2	NA	TRBV29-1
TGTGCCAGCAGCTTCGGTGCAGGGAGGCCGGAGCAGTTCTTC	CASSFGAGRPEQFF	TRBJ2-1	NA	few	TRBV5-4
TGTGCCAGCAGCAAGACTAGCGGGAACCAAGAGACCCAGTACTTC	CASSKTSGNQETQYF	TRBJ2-5	TRBD2	NA	TRBV5-4
TGCGCCAGCAGCCAAGTAGGCAGCGGTCAGCCCCAGCATTTT	CASSQVGSGQPQHF	TRBJ1-5	NA	NA	TRBV4-1
TGTGCCAGCAGACAAACAGGAAACACTGAAGCTTTCTTT	CASRQTGNTEAFF	TRBJ1-1	NA	NA	TRBV6-5
TGCAGTGCGCGGATGGGCTACGAGCAGTACTTC	CSARMGYEQYF	TRBJ2-7	NA	NA	TRBV20-1
TGTGCCATCGCACAGGGGGCGTCAAGAACAGATACGCAGTATTTT	CAIAQGASRTDTQYF	TRBJ2-3	TRBD1	NA	TRBV10-3
TGCGCCAGCAGCCAAGCTTGGGGGACAGGGCCACCGAACACTGAAGCTTTCTTT	CASSQAWGTGPPNTEAFF	TRBJ1-1	TRBD1	few	TRBV4-1
TGTGCCAGCAGTTTCGGCAGGGGGAGCTATGGCTACACCTTC	CASSFGRGSYGYTF	TRBJ1-2	TRBD1	NA	TRBV6-5
TGTGCCAGTAGTCCGGGGGGACTAGCGGGAGGTCATGAGCAGTTCTTC	CASSPGGLAGGHEQFF	TRBJ2-1	TRBD2	NA	TRBV19
TGTGCCAGCAGTCCCGCGTTGGGCCGCCACGGAGGGGGCTACACCTTC	CASSPALGRHGGGYTF	TRBJ1-2	NA	NA	TRBV28
TGTGCCAGCAGCTTACGTACAGGGCAGTACCAAGAGACCCAGTACTTC	CASSLRTGQYQETQYF	TRBJ2-5	NA	NA	TRBV7-9
TGTGCCACCAGCTGGGACAGGTCCTCCTACGAGCAGTACTTC	CATSWDRSSYEQYF	TRBJ2-7	TRBD1	NA	TRBV15
TGTGCCAGCAGCTCTCGACCGGGACACAGCTACACCTTC	CASSSRPGHSYTF	TRBJ1-2	NA	NA	TRBV28
TGTGCCAGCAGTTCAGAGGCACAGGGGGCAGCTTTACGGGGGTACGAGCAGTACTTC	CASSSEAQGAALRGYEQYF	TRBJ2-7	TRBD1	NA	TRBV5-6
TGTGCCAGCAGCTTAGATCGAAGCGGGAGGGCTGAGACCCAGTACTTC	CASSLDRSGRAETQYF	TRBJ2-5	TRBD2	NA	TRBV11-2
TGTGCCAGCAGCCAAAACAGGGGCTATGGCTACACCTTC	CASSQNRGYGYTF	TRBJ1-2	TRBD1	few	TRBV14
TGTGCCACCAGGAGTGCGGACAGGGGTACGCAGCCCCAGCATTTT	CATRSADRGTQPQHF	TRBJ1-5	TRBD1	NA	TRBV15
TGTGCCAGCATCCCAATGGGGCAGGGGTACACTGAAGCTTTCTTT	CASIPMGQGYTEAFF	TRBJ1-1	NA	once	TRBV11-2
TGTGCCAGCAGCCCGGGACTGCTATATGGCTACACCTTC	CASSPGLLYGYTF	TRBJ1-2	NA	once	TRBV7-9
TGTGCCAGCAGCCAAGAAGGGAGGCAGCCCTATGGCTACACCTTC	CASSQEGRQPYGYTF	TRBJ1-2	NA	NA	TRBV4-2
TGCGCCAGCAGTCAGGGTCTCGCAAATGAAAAACTGTTTTTT	CASSQGLANEKLFF	TRBJ1-4	NA	NA	TRBV4-1
TGCAGCGTCCAACTAGCAGCATCTTACGAGCAGTACTTC	CSVQLAASYEQYF	TRBJ2-7	NA	NA	TRBV29-1
TGCGCCAGCAGTCAATCTCGGGGAGACGGCAATGAGCAGTTCTTC	CASSQSRGDGNEQFF	TRBJ2-1	NA	few	TRBV23-1
TGTGCCAGCAGTGTTAGCGGGAGTGTGTACGAGCAGTACTTC	CASSVSGSVYEQYF	TRBJ2-7	TRBD2	NA	TRBV27
TGTGCCAGCAGTTACCCCGGGGGTGGCACTGAAGCTTTCTTT	CASSYPGGGTEAFF	TRBJ1-1	NA	NA	TRBV6-6
TGTGCCAGTAGTATAGGCACCCCAAGAGCAGATACGCAGTATTTT	CASSIGTPRADTQYF	TRBJ2-3	NA	NA	TRBV19
TGTGCCAGCAGCTCGGGACTAGCGGGAACCTACGAGCAGTACTTC	CASSSGLAGTYEQYF	TRBJ2-7	TRBD2	NA	TRBV5-4
TGCGCCAGCAGCTTAGCGGGACAGGGGGCAACAGATACGCAGTATTTT	CASSLAGQGATDTQYF	TRBJ2-3	TRBD1	NA	TRBV5-1
TGTGCCCGACCTCTTACAGGGGGCTATGGCTACACCTTC	CARPLTGGYGYTF	TRBJ1-2	TRBD1	NA	TRBV2
TGTGCCAGCAGCACACAAGAGAACACTGAAGCTTTCTTT	CASSTQENTEAFF	TRBJ1-1	NA	NA	TRBV7-9
TGTGCCAGCAGGGTAGCCCCAACTCCTGAAAACGACAATGAGCAGTTCTTC	CASRVAPTPENDNEQFF	TRBJ2-1	NA	few	TRBV6-4
TGTGCCAGTACCGCACGGACAGGCGTTCGGGAAAAACTGTTTTTT	CASTARTGVREKLFF	TRBJ1-4	TRBD1	NA	TRBV19
TGTGCCAGCAGCCGAGGGCAGATCTCCTACGAGCAGTACTTC	CASSRGQISYEQYF	TRBJ2-7	NA	NA	TRBV7-8
TGTTCCAGCAGCTGGGACAACCATGGCTACACCTTC	CSSSWDNHGYTF	TRBJ1-2	NA	NA	TRBV7-9
TGTGCCAGCTCACCACAACCCCAGACTGAAGCTTTCTTT	CASSPQPQTEAFF	TRBJ1-1	NA	NA	TRBV18
TGTGCCAGCAGCGTAGGGGCGGGAGGGCAGAATGAGCAGTTCTTC	CASSVGAGGQNEQFF	TRBJ2-1	TRBD2	NA	TRBV9
TGTGCCAGTATAGGCGGGGAAGATGAAGCTTTCTTT	CASIGGEDEAFF	TRBJ1-1	NA	few	TRBV19
TGTGCCAGCGTCTTGGGTCCGGGACAGGCTCGCGAAAAACTGTTTTTT	CASVLGPGQAREKLFF	TRBJ1-4	TRBD1	NA	TRBV28
TGTGCCAGCAGTGAAGTGGGGCCGGGACTAGCGATAAGGAGCACAGATACGCAGTATTTT	CASSEVGPGLAIRSTDTQYF	TRBJ2-3	TRBD2	NA	TRBV2
TGTGCCAGCAGCTTTGGCTATGGGACTAGCGGGACTTCCAGAGACTCCTACAATGAGCAGTTCTTC	CASSFGYGTSGTSRDSYNEQFF	TRBJ2-1	TRBD2	NA	TRBV7-3
TGTGCCAGCAGCGTAGGCCTCACAGGCCCTCGTGGGGTTGCTGAAAAACTGTTTTTT	CASSVGLTGPRGVAEKLFF	TRBJ1-4	NA	NA	TRBV9
TGTGCCATCAGCGCGAGACAGGCTATGAACACCGGGGAGCTGTTTTTT	CAISARQAMNTGELFF	TRBJ2-2	NA	few	TRBV10-3
TGTGCCAGCAGCCCTACTGGGACAGGGAGACATGAGCAGTTCTTC	CASSPTGTGRHEQFF	TRBJ2-1	TRBD1	few	TRBV5-6
TGCGCCAGCAGCCGAGGAATAGGGGGTGTTGGAAACACCATATATTTT	CASSRGIGGVGNTIYF	TRBJ1-3	NA	NA	TRBV5-1